This T cell receptor (beta chain) was recovered during a study of CD8+ T cells in alopecia areata. V dropped 7 bases and J dropped 0 bases, with 11 bases sitting between them. The germline CDR1 and CDR2 sequences are SQVTM and ANQGSEA. The CDR3 totals 13 residues. The study, taken as a whole, reports: Patients displayed less clarity in TCR sharing than mice, a finding possibly related to HLA. Resident alphabeta T cells of normal skin are also sequenced in scalp samples. Elevated clonality characterized lesional scalp relative to normal scalp, particularly in alopecia totalis/universalis.

Reverse transcription of extracted RNA yielded cDNA, which provided the sequencing template. Clones were sequenced by immunoSEQ multiplex PCR, and TCRdb holds only the in-frame ones, with some missing. The table has 100,000 to 130,000 clones, roughly 64% seen once. About this clone: The antigen is unknown.

Sorting from PBMCs produced CD4+ and CD8+ T cells. Source material: CD8+ T cells sorted from blood. The V gene is TRBV29-1, the J gene TRBJ2-3; D might be TRBD2 (5 bases). This receptor was obtained from a human donor in good health. The CDR3 here is CSGEGGSTDTQYF. CDR3 sequence (DNA): TGCAGCGGAGAGGGCGGGAGCACAGATACGCAGTATTTT.